These T cell receptor beta chains were read from a single sample in a study of shared clonotypes between healthy human individuals. Assay used: immunoSEQ multiplex PCR; TCRdb lists only in-frame clones, some missing. The sample has 450,000 to 600,000 clones, around 80% seen once. Material: PBMCs. The source is a woman aged 40-49 years in good health. Some clones in this sample may be carry-over from other donors' samples. Both conserved end residues are part of each CDR3. The D gene is left open where the match is weak. Only part of the rows carry a size: once, few, many, or a class if the clone is expanded.

v_call: TRBV20-1; d_call: .; clone_size: .; j_call: TRBJ2-7; cdr3_nt: TGCAGTGCTAGTGTTGCGGAGCAGTACTTC; cdr3_aa: CSASVAEQYF
v_call: TRBV7-2; d_call: TRBD1; clone_size: .; j_call: TRBJ1-1; cdr3_nt: TGTGCCAGCAGCTGGGGACAGGGGAGCGCTGAAGCTTTCTTT; cdr3_aa: CASSWGQGSAEAFF
v_call: TRBV7-2; d_call: TRBD2; clone_size: .; j_call: TRBJ2-7; cdr3_nt: TGTGCCAGCACCCGGTCGGCTAGCGGAGCCTACGAGCAGTACTTC; cdr3_aa: CASTRSASGAYEQYF
v_call: TRBV30; d_call: .; clone_size: .; j_call: TRBJ1-6; cdr3_nt: TGTGCCTGGAGAGAAGGGAGCTCCTATAATTCACCCCTCCACTTT; cdr3_aa: CAWREGSSYNSPLHF
v_call: TRBV30; d_call: .; clone_size: once; j_call: TRBJ1-2; cdr3_nt: TGTGCCTGGAGCCGCCGGGATCACTATGGCTACACCTTC; cdr3_aa: CAWSRRDHYGYTF
v_call: TRBV6-1; d_call: .; clone_size: .; j_call: TRBJ2-7; cdr3_nt: TGTGCCAGCAGTGTTTCAGTAGCGGAGAACTACGAGCAGTACTTC; cdr3_aa: CASSVSVAENYEQYF
v_call: TRBV19; d_call: TRBD1; clone_size: .; j_call: TRBJ1-4; cdr3_nt: TGTGCCAGTAGTATCCTGACAGGGCCCAATGAAAAACTGTTTTTT; cdr3_aa: CASSILTGPNEKLFF
v_call: TRBV7-6; d_call: .; clone_size: .; j_call: TRBJ1-1; cdr3_nt: TGTGCCAGCAGCGGTACAGGGAGCGCCACTGAAGCTTTCTTT; cdr3_aa: CASSGTGSATEAFF
v_call: TRBV7-2; d_call: TRBD1; clone_size: .; j_call: TRBJ1-1; cdr3_nt: TGTGCCAGCAGCTTAGCCCCCGGGACAGGGATAACTGAAGCTTTCTTT; cdr3_aa: CASSLAPGTGITEAFF
v_call: TRBV19; d_call: .; clone_size: .; j_call: TRBJ1-1; cdr3_nt: TGTGCCAGTAGAGTAGTATATATTCGGACAAGGAAGGCGAACACTGAAGCTTTCTTT; cdr3_aa: CASRVVYIRTRKANTEAFF
v_call: TRBV28; d_call: TRBD1; clone_size: .; j_call: TRBJ2-1; cdr3_nt: TGTGCCAGCAGCCCACACAGGGGATACTCCTACAATGAGCAGTTCTTC; cdr3_aa: CASSPHRGYSYNEQFF
v_call: TRBV5-6; d_call: TRBD1; clone_size: once; j_call: TRBJ1-2; cdr3_nt: TGTGCCAGCAGCTTGGAGGACAGGGGCCCTAGCTACACCTTC; cdr3_aa: CASSLEDRGPSYTF
v_call: TRBV4-1; d_call: .; clone_size: few; j_call: TRBJ1-2; cdr3_nt: TGCGCCAGCAGCCAAGATCACTACCCCACGGGCTATGGCTACACCTTC; cdr3_aa: CASSQDHYPTGYGYTF
v_call: TRBV15; d_call: TRBD2; clone_size: .; j_call: TRBJ2-3; cdr3_nt: TGTGCCACCAGCACAACCACTAGCGGTGCAGGCGTTTGGACGCAGTATTTT; cdr3_aa: CATSTTTSGAGVWTQYF
v_call: TRBV7-9; d_call: .; clone_size: once; j_call: TRBJ1-3; cdr3_nt: TGTGCCAGCAGCCTAGGGGCCTCTGGAAACACCATATATTTT; cdr3_aa: CASSLGASGNTIYF
v_call: TRBV19; d_call: .; clone_size: .; j_call: TRBJ1-3; cdr3_nt: TGTGCCAGTAGTATAGATCCACAGGGCTCAGGCGGAAACACCATATATTTT; cdr3_aa: CASSIDPQGSGGNTIYF
v_call: TRBV28; d_call: .; clone_size: .; j_call: TRBJ1-6; cdr3_nt: TGTGCCAGCAGTGGGGAGGGGAAGGAACCCCTCCACTTT; cdr3_aa: CASSGEGKEPLHF
v_call: TRBV28; d_call: TRBD2; clone_size: .; j_call: TRBJ2-1; cdr3_nt: TGTGCCAGCATTTCACTAGCGGAGAACAATGAGCAGTTCTTC; cdr3_aa: CASISLAENNEQFF
v_call: TRBV20-1; d_call: .; clone_size: .; j_call: TRBJ2-5; cdr3_nt: TGCAGTGCTCGGGACCGCTCGGCCCAGTACTTC; cdr3_aa: CSARDRSAQYF
v_call: TRBV9; d_call: .; clone_size: few; j_call: TRBJ1-2; cdr3_nt: TGTGCCAGCAGCGTAGTTGGGGACGGCTACACCTTC; cdr3_aa: CASSVVGDGYTF
v_call: TRBV5-4; d_call: .; clone_size: .; j_call: TRBJ2-7; cdr3_nt: TGTGCCAGCAGCTTGATGCGGGGCGCATCCTACGAGCAGTACTTC; cdr3_aa: CASSLMRGASYEQYF
v_call: TRBV7-6; d_call: TRBD1; clone_size: .; j_call: TRBJ1-3; cdr3_nt: TGTGCCAGCAGCTTAGCTGCAGGGGGAACTGGAAACACCATATATTTT; cdr3_aa: CASSLAAGGTGNTIYF
v_call: TRBV12-5; d_call: .; clone_size: .; j_call: TRBJ1-5; cdr3_nt: TGTGCTAGTGCCCCGGGCGGAAGCAATCAGCCCCAGCATTTT; cdr3_aa: CASAPGGSNQPQHF
v_call: TRBV28; d_call: TRBD1; clone_size: few; j_call: TRBJ1-2; cdr3_nt: TGTGCCAGCAGTACCCAGGGGGCGACCTATGGCTACACCTTC; cdr3_aa: CASSTQGATYGYTF
v_call: TRBV7-3; d_call: .; clone_size: .; j_call: TRBJ1-6; cdr3_nt: TGTGCCAGCAGCTTAGGGGCCTATAATTCACCCCTCCACTTT; cdr3_aa: CASSLGAYNSPLHF
v_call: TRBV10-3; d_call: .; clone_size: .; j_call: TRBJ2-3; cdr3_nt: TGTGCCATCAGTCCGTCCACAGATACGCAGTATTTT; cdr3_aa: CAISPSTDTQYF
v_call: TRBV28; d_call: .; clone_size: .; j_call: TRBJ2-7; cdr3_nt: TGTGCCAGCAGCCCACACACAGGGAATATCTACGAGCAGTACTTC; cdr3_aa: CASSPHTGNIYEQYF
v_call: TRBV28; d_call: TRBD1; clone_size: .; j_call: TRBJ1-3; cdr3_nt: TGTGCCAGCAGTTCACAGGGGAGGGAAAACACCATATATTTT; cdr3_aa: CASSSQGRENTIYF
v_call: TRBV7-9; d_call: .; clone_size: .; j_call: TRBJ2-1; cdr3_nt: TGTGCCAGCAGCACAAGGAATAGGAATGAGCAGTTCTTC; cdr3_aa: CASSTRNRNEQFF
v_call: TRBV13; d_call: .; clone_size: .; j_call: TRBJ2-5; cdr3_nt: TGTGCCAGCAGCTTGGCCGGGACTGCCAGAGAGACCCAGTACTTC; cdr3_aa: CASSLAGTARETQYF
v_call: TRBV5-1; d_call: TRBD1; clone_size: .; j_call: TRBJ1-3; cdr3_nt: TGCGCCAGCAGCTACTTGGGAGGGGGCAGCTCTGGAAACACCATATATTTT; cdr3_aa: CASSYLGGGSSGNTIYF
v_call: TRBV18; d_call: TRBD1; clone_size: .; j_call: TRBJ2-6; cdr3_nt: TGTGCCAGCTCACCGCAGACAGGGGCCTCCTCTGGGGCCAACGTCCTGACTTTC; cdr3_aa: CASSPQTGASSGANVLTF
v_call: TRBV6-5; d_call: .; clone_size: .; j_call: TRBJ2-3; cdr3_nt: TGTGCCAGCAGGGCTCTTTCCGATACGCAGTATTTT; cdr3_aa: CASRALSDTQYF
v_call: TRBV9; d_call: TRBD1; clone_size: .; j_call: TRBJ2-1; cdr3_nt: TGTGCCAGCAGCGTAGGACAGGGGGCAGGGAATGAGCAGTTCTTC; cdr3_aa: CASSVGQGAGNEQFF
v_call: TRBV2; d_call: .; clone_size: .; j_call: TRBJ2-4; cdr3_nt: TGTGCCAGCAGTGAGGGACTTGGCATTCAGTACTTC; cdr3_aa: CASSEGLGIQYF
v_call: TRBV10-3; d_call: .; clone_size: .; j_call: TRBJ1-2; cdr3_nt: TGTGCCATCACAAGCCCAGCGGGGAGGGGCTACACCTTC; cdr3_aa: CAITSPAGRGYTF
v_call: TRBV5-4; d_call: TRBD2; clone_size: few; j_call: TRBJ2-2; cdr3_nt: TGTGCCAGCAGCTTGTCCCCGCTAGCGGGGGCTGTTACCGGGGAGCTGTTTTTT; cdr3_aa: CASSLSPLAGAVTGELFF
v_call: TRBV29-1; d_call: TRBD1; clone_size: .; j_call: TRBJ2-1; cdr3_nt: TGCAGCGCAAGGACAGGGCAAATTTACAATGAGCAGTTCTTC; cdr3_aa: CSARTGQIYNEQFF
v_call: TRBV7-9; d_call: .; clone_size: .; j_call: TRBJ2-1; cdr3_nt: TGTGCCAGCAGCCCCCCGGGACACTACAATGAGCAGTTCTTC; cdr3_aa: CASSPPGHYNEQFF
v_call: TRBV5-5; d_call: .; clone_size: .; j_call: TRBJ2-2; cdr3_nt: TGTGCCAGCAGCACATCAACGAACACCGGGGAGCTGTTTTTT; cdr3_aa: CASSTSTNTGELFF
v_call: TRBV20-1; d_call: .; clone_size: .; j_call: TRBJ2-7; cdr3_nt: TGCAGTGCTAGCCTTCGGTACGAGCAGTACTTC; cdr3_aa: CSASLRYEQYF
v_call: TRBV4-1; d_call: .; clone_size: .; j_call: TRBJ1-4; cdr3_nt: TGCGCCAGCAGCCAAGACAGGGGTACTAATGAAAAACTGTTTTTT; cdr3_aa: CASSQDRGTNEKLFF
v_call: TRBV29-1; d_call: TRBD1; clone_size: .; j_call: TRBJ1-1; cdr3_nt: TGCAGCGCAACCGGGGGACAGGCTGAAGCTTTCTTT; cdr3_aa: CSATGGQAEAFF
v_call: TRBV19; d_call: .; clone_size: .; j_call: TRBJ2-6; cdr3_nt: TGTGCCAGCAGCCCCTTGGGGAACCGGGCCAACGTCCTGACTTTC; cdr3_aa: CASSPLGNRANVLTF
v_call: TRBV27; d_call: TRBD1; clone_size: few; j_call: TRBJ1-2; cdr3_nt: TGTGCCAGTTATGGACAGGGCGAATATGGCTACACCTTC; cdr3_aa: CASYGQGEYGYTF
v_call: TRBV5-4; d_call: .; clone_size: .; j_call: TRBJ2-2; cdr3_nt: TGTGCCAGCAGCTTGGAGGGCCGGAGGACCGGGGAGCTGTTTTTT; cdr3_aa: CASSLEGRRTGELFF
v_call: TRBV5-8; d_call: TRBD1; clone_size: once; j_call: TRBJ1-1; cdr3_nt: TGTGCCAGCAGCTGGGACAGGGGGCGCGTAATCGCTGAAGCTTTCTTT; cdr3_aa: CASSWDRGRVIAEAFF
v_call: TRBV7-2; d_call: TRBD2; clone_size: .; j_call: TRBJ2-1; cdr3_nt: TGTGCCAGCAGGTTACCCCTGACTAGCGGTGAGCAGTTCTTC; cdr3_aa: CASRLPLTSGEQFF
v_call: TRBV28; d_call: .; clone_size: .; j_call: TRBJ1-2; cdr3_nt: TGTGCCAGCAGTTTAGTATCCCCGCAAGGGCATGGCTACACCTTC; cdr3_aa: CASSLVSPQGHGYTF
v_call: TRBV9; d_call: TRBD1; clone_size: .; j_call: TRBJ2-3; cdr3_nt: TGTGCCAGCAGCGTAGGGCGGGACAGGGTAGATACGCAGTATTTT; cdr3_aa: CASSVGRDRVDTQYF
v_call: TRBV9; d_call: .; clone_size: .; j_call: TRBJ2-1; cdr3_nt: TGTGCCAGCAGCCCGACCTCTAGAGGCGTTGAGCAGTTCTTC; cdr3_aa: CASSPTSRGVEQFF
v_call: TRBV5-1; d_call: TRBD2; clone_size: .; j_call: TRBJ2-3; cdr3_nt: TGCGCCAGCAGCCTGGGTTCTAGCGGGAGTGGAGATACGCAGTATTTT; cdr3_aa: CASSLGSSGSGDTQYF
v_call: TRBV2; d_call: TRBD1; clone_size: .; j_call: TRBJ1-5; cdr3_nt: TGTGCCAGCAGTCGGACAGGGGGTAGTCAGCCCCAGCATTTT; cdr3_aa: CASSRTGGSQPQHF
v_call: TRBV27; d_call: TRBD2; clone_size: .; j_call: TRBJ2-1; cdr3_nt: TGTGCCAGCACCCAGACTAGCGGGAATGAGCAGTTCTTC; cdr3_aa: CASTQTSGNEQFF
v_call: TRBV19; d_call: .; clone_size: .; j_call: TRBJ1-6; cdr3_nt: TGTGCCAGTAGGGCCGGACAATATAATTCACCCCTCCACTTT; cdr3_aa: CASRAGQYNSPLHF